These T cell receptor beta chains were read from a single sample in a study of regulatory dendritic cells for organ transplantation. Libraries were prepared by immunoSEQ multiplex PCR; TCRdb keeps only in-frame clonotypes and omits some of them. The sample lists approximately 10,000 clones; 75% were seen once. No antigen has been assigned to these receptors. Sequenced: memory CD4+ T cells from blood cultured with regulatory dendritic cells. The receptor source for this set is a human donor in good health. Each CDR3 is given with its conserved first and last residue.

V | CDR3
TRBV4-3 | CASSYKTGSGEKLFF
TRBV6-1 | CASSVSFNEKLFF
TRBV9 | CAPPGTAKLVLGYTF
TRBV6-1 | CASRELSSYNSPLHF
TRBV25-1 | CASSPRGGNYGYTF
TRBV25-1 | CASSESGSRYEQYF
TRBV2 | CASSRSGGNSGANVLTF
TRBV6-1 | CASSEVWQISGNTIYF
TRBV5-1 | CASSRRPPGQGVGGALQETQYF
TRBV29-1 | CSVNRDGGEQFF
TRBV7-9 | CASSLGAKGETQYF
TRBV7-6 | CASSSTGGSYNEQFF
TRBV7-9 | CASSPSGTGEMKEQYF
TRBV4-1 | CASTGRGGETQYF
TRBV5-1 | CASSLALTPQGETQYF
TRBV9 | CASSVATGVGANVLTF
TRBV27 | CASSSALARGGNEQYF
TRBV5-6 | CASSALTGGREKLFF
TRBV19 | CASSMRVGELFF
TRBV6-6 | CASSRTGQETQYF
TRBV10-1 | CASSESLGARDRENYGYTF
TRBV16 | CASSRQGTGELFF
TRBV4-2 | CASGSGSSYNEQFF
TRBV5-4 | CASSAGLAGSYNEQFF
TRBV10-3 | CAISVVGTGANEQFF
TRBV7-2 | CASSTRTDNEQFF
TRBV2 | CASRAPSGGGYEQYF
TRBV4-1 | CASSRQGLAVLNNEQFF
TRBV7-8 | CASSLGQGAILYGYTF
TRBV6-1 | CASSEELRNEKLFF
TRBV7-2 | CASSVAGGGADTQYF
TRBV6-5 | CGGGPGVDQPQHF
TRBV28 | CAGQAEAGNTEAFF
TRBV6-1 | CASSAGRQATSNQPQHF
TRBV4-2 | CASSQDGQGSQPQHF
TRBV7-2 | CASSFGQGSHSPLHF
TRBV7-2 | CASSAAGAETQYF
TRBV5-1 | CASSFKGGSGGAAGFF
TRBV6-1 | CASSETGWSLYGYTF
TRBV6-5 | CASSLDRADTEAFF
TRBV29-1 | CSVESLSAETQYF
TRBV29-1 | CSVVRTGGVSGYTF
TRBV4-3 | CASSPRQGYTF
TRBV5-1 | CASSLASGNEQFF
TRBV7-3 | CASSSLRVNEQFF
TRBV7-9 | CASSLTGDTQYF
TRBV7-2 | CASSRGGTDTQYF
TRBV5-1 | CASSLGTTGSYEQYF
TRBV2 | CASSSGVTGNTIYF
TRBV6-1 | CASSALAGGSYEQYF
TRBV10-3 | CAAAGAGETQYF
TRBV19 | CASNDPFTGHYGYTF
TRBV6-1 | CASSVMAQETQYF
TRBV4-3 | CASSPQTQQGKNEQYF